This TCR beta chain was identified during a study of OX40 agonist ivuxolimab in advanced cancers. Study-level points and caveats: Antigen specificity of clonally expanded peripheral T cells was not established. CD4+ and CD8+ blood T cells expanded clonally by week 6 at 0.1 to 3.0 mg/kg.

Method: immunoSEQ multiplex PCR; TCRdb's copy keeps in-frame clones and lacks some. The sample includes 85,000 to 100,000 clones, roughly 88% of them seen just once. After removal of 4 bases from V and 1 base from J, the junction contained 9 bases not matched to a gene. Looked up from germline, CDR1 is MDHEN and CDR2 is SYDVKM. This CDR3 spans 16 amino acids. The table lists this clone with a count of one. Its antigen remains unknown. The material sequenced was CD4+ or CD8+ T cells sorted from blood, taken in a trial of the OX40 agonist ivuxolimab. The clonotype comes from an adult with an advanced solid tumor such as melanoma, head and neck, liver or kidney cancer. The chain carries TRBV28 and TRBJ2-7; 8 nucleotides line up with TRBD1. CDR3 bases: TGTGCCAGCAGTTCGGCTTCCGGGACAGGATCCTACGAGCAGTACTTC. Translation: CASSSASGTGSYEQYF.